This TCR beta chain was sequenced in a study of liver allograft versus peripheral blood T cells. Study-wide context: Within transplanted livers, the T cell receptor repertoires were examined and compared against the repertoires present in the peripheral blood of liver transplant recipients.

Germline CDR1 and CDR2: MNHNS and SASEGT. Trimming shortened V by 5 bases and J by 0 bases, and 9 bases separated the two germline ends. The CDR3 consists of 14 residues. With regard to this clonotype: Its antigen is not identified.

Findings and limits, study-wide: Liver allografts reportedly held T cell receptor repertoires unlike those in peripheral blood.

A single record per CDR3 protein comes from TCRdb applying MiXCR to the reads. The sample shows 7,500 to 9,000 distinct CDR3 sequences, roughly 17% of them seen only once. The TCR comes from a human patient who had a liver transplant. Some T cells may be the graft donor's. The V call is TRBV6-1, the J call TRBJ2-3; tentative D call: TRBD2 (5 bases). CDR3 DNA: TGTGCCAGCAGTTACGGGGAGAGCACAGATACGCAGTATTTT. Its protein is CASSYGESTDTQYF.